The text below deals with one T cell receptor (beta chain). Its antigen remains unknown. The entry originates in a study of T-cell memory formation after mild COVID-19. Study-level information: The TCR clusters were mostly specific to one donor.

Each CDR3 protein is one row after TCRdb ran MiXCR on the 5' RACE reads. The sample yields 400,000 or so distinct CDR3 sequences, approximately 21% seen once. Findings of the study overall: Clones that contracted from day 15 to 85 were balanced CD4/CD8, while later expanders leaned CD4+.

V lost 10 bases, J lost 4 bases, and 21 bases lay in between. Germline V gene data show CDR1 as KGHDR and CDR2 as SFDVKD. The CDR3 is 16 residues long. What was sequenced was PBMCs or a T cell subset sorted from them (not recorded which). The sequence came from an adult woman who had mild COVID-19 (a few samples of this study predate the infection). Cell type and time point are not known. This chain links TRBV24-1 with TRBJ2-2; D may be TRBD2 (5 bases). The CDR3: CATSAGGLRITGELFF. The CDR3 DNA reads TGTGCCACTTCTGCGGGTGGGCTCCGGATCACCGGGGAGCTGTTTTTT.